One sample yielded the 20 T cell receptor beta chains listed below, sequenced in a study of blood T cell repertoires in COVID-19. Assay used: immunoSEQ multiplex PCR; TCRdb lists only in-frame clones, some missing. This sample has 100,000 to 150,000 clones, with 85% to 90% found just once. Sequences were obtained from peripheral blood. The receptors stem from a man aged 70-80 years with active or convalescent COVID-19.

The rearrangement links TRBV20-1 to TRBJ1-4; 8 bases align to TRBD1. Trimming removed 7 bases from V and 8 bases from J; junction bases left unmatched: 3. CDR3 length equals 11 residues. Germline lookup yields CDR1 DFQATT and CDR2 SNEGSKA (reference sequence). In DNA form, the CDR3 reads TGCAGTGGAACAGGGGGGGAAAAACTGTTTTTT. Translated, it gives CSGTGGEKLFF.

V gene TRBV19 combines with J gene TRBJ1-1; D may be TRBD1 (5 bases). The germline V and J ends were trimmed by 5 bases and 1 base, with 14 bases remaining between them. Germline lookup yields CDR1 LNHDA and CDR2 SQIVND (reference sequence). The CDR3 has 15 amino acids. The CDR3 sequence: CASSLLGGSNTEAFF. CDR3 nucleotides: TGTGCCAGTAGTCTGCTGGGGGGGTCGAACACTGAAGCTTTCTTT.

J is TRBJ2-5 and V is TRBV5-1; 9 nucleotides match TRBD1. The CDR3 consists of 14 residues. The germline V gene has CDR1 SGHRS and CDR2 YFSETQ. Trimming cost V 4 bases and J 2 bases; bases outside gene matches: 3. CDR3 bases: TGCGCCAGCAGCCCGGGACAGGGTCAAGAGACCCAGTACTTC. Encoded protein: CASSPGQGQETQYF.

The J gene is TRBJ2-1, the V gene TRBV3-1 (or the pseudogene TRBV3-2), with TRBD2 as a possible D gene (5 bases). This CDR3 contains 15 residues. V was pared by 1 base and J by 5 bases, with 12 bases between. Germline V gene sequence: CDR1 LGHDT, CDR2 YNNKEL (reference sequence). The CDR3 here is CASSQAILADNEQFF. CDR3 sequence (DNA): TGTGCCAGCAGCCAAGCTATCCTAGCCGACAATGAGCAGTTCTTC.

This chain connects TRBV9 to TRBJ2-5; D perhaps matches TRBD1 (6 bases). Trimming left V 1 base short and J 1 base short, with 17 bases between. The CDR3 contains 17 residues. The germline V gene has CDR1 SGDLS and CDR2 YYNGEE. The CDR3: CASSVSPHRDTQETQYF. The DNA for the CDR3 is TGTGCCAGCAGCGTATCACCCCACAGGGATACCCAAGAGACCCAGTACTTC.

The V gene is TRBV19, the J gene TRBJ1-2, with D unresolved. V was pared by 3 bases and J by 3 bases, with 14 bases between. The CDR3 has 15 amino acids. Germline V gene data show CDR1 as LNHDA and CDR2 as SQIVND (reference sequence). CDR3 sequence reads: CASSMNSGPDYGYTF. For the CDR3, the DNA is TGTGCCAGTAGTATGAACAGTGGTCCGGACTATGGCTACACCTTC. The complete variable domain, with remaining parts taken from reference TRBV19 and TRBJ1-2, reads DGGITQSPKYLFRKEGQNVTLSCEQNLNHDAMYWYRQDPGQGLRLIYYSQIVNDFQKGDIAEGYSVSREKKESFPLTVTSAQKNPTAFYLCASSMNSGPDYGYTFGSGTRLTVV.

This rearrangement joins TRBV3-1 (or the pseudogene TRBV3-2) to TRBJ1-1; 7 bases map to TRBD1. The germline V gene encodes CDR1 LGHDT and CDR2 YNNKEL (reference sequence). Germline trimming cut 5 bases from V and 4 bases from J; bases unmatched to any gene: 7. CDR3 length: 14 amino acids. In DNA, the CDR3 is TGTGCCAGCAGCTCCGACAGGGCAGGCACTGAAGCTTTCTTT. Translation gives CASSSDRAGTEAFF.

The J gene is TRBJ1-4, the V gene TRBV27; no firm D call. This CDR3 spans 13 amino acids. The V and J ends lost 2 bases and 6 bases respectively, with 7 bases between them. Germline values: CDR1 MNHEY, CDR2 SMNVEV (reference sequence). CDR3 residues: CASSLERDEKLFF. CDR3 in DNA: TGTGCCAGCAGTTTAGAACGGGATGAAAAACTGTTTTTT. The full variable domain, its missing parts supplied by reference TRBV27 and TRBJ1-4, is EAQVTQNPRYLITVTGKKLTVTCSQNMNHEYMSWYRQDPGLGLRQIYYSMNVEVTDKGDVPEGYKVSRKEKRNFPLILESPSPNQTSLYFCASSLERDEKLFFGSGTQLSVL.

The chain uses TRBV27 and TRBJ2-3; 7 bases are shared with TRBD2. The CDR3 covers 14 residues. With V trimmed by 5 bases and J by 4 bases, 6 bases remained unmatched. CDR1 is MNHEY, CDR2 SMNVEV, per germline (reference sequence). CDR3 sequence (DNA): TGTGCCAGCAGTGGAGGACTAGTTCCAGATACGCAGTATTTT. Translating it yields CASSGGLVPDTQYF.

In DNA form, the CDR3 reads TGTGCCACCACCATGGGCGGGAGGGCCACAGATACGCAGTATTTT. Encoded protein: CATTMGGRATDTQYF. The chain combines TRBV24-1 with TRBJ2-3, with TRBD2 identical over 9 bases. Trimming cost V 8 bases and J 2 bases; bases outside gene matches: 7. Germline CDR1 reads KGHDR; CDR2 reads SFDVKD. The length of the CDR3 is 15 residues.

The chain combines TRBV6-6 with TRBJ1-4; possible D gene TRBD1, 5 bases. Trimming took 6 bases from V and 3 from J, leaving 11 bases between them. The CDR3 covers 14 residues. Per the germline V gene, CDR1 is MNHNY and CDR2 is SVGAGI (reference sequence). CDR3 region: CASRDGGANEKLFF. CDR3 nucleotides: TGTGCCAGCAGGGACGGGGGGGCTAATGAAAAACTGTTTTTT.

This rearrangement joins TRBV7-9 to TRBJ2-7, with 10 bases aligning to TRBD2. CDR1 and CDR2 (germline): SEHNR, FQNEAQ (reference sequence). The CDR3 runs 16 residues. The V segment lost 5 bases and the J segment 5 bases; nucleotides outside the gene matches: 12. The CDR3 loop reads CASSIVVGTSDHEQYF. In DNA form, the CDR3 reads TGTGCCAGCAGCATCGTGGTAGGGACTAGCGACCACGAGCAGTACTTC.

V gene TRBV7-9 combines with J gene TRBJ2-7; TRBD2 is a possible D gene (6 bases). The germline V gene has CDR1 SEHNR and CDR2 FQNEAQ (reference sequence). This CDR3 region has 10 residues. V was cut by 10 bases and J by 3 bases, with 7 bases left in between. CDR3 sequence: CATGGYEQYF. CDR3 nucleotides: TGTGCCACCGGGGGCTACGAGCAGTACTTC.

The V and J genes are TRBV19 and TRBJ1-5; D might be TRBD1 (6 bases). Germline V gene data show CDR1 as LNHDA and CDR2 as SQIVND (reference sequence). CDR3 length: 14 residues. Trimming pared 4 bases from V and 5 bases from J, leaving 12 bases between. The CDR3 sequence: CASSRGQGYQPQHF. DNA for the CDR3: TGTGCCAGTAGTAGAGGGCAGGGGTATCAGCCCCAGCATTTT.

The chain combines TRBV6-6 with TRBJ2-7; tentative D call: TRBD1 (6 bases). V dropped 2 bases and J dropped 6 bases, with 14 bases sitting between them. The V gene's germline CDR1 is MNHNY and CDR2 SVGAGI (reference sequence). The CDR3 consists of 14 residues. The CDR3 region has the DNA TGTGCCAGCAGTTACCCGAAGACAGGTCCCGAGCAGTACTTC. Protein product: CASSYPKTGPEQYF.

This chain joins TRBV7-9 and TRBJ2-1; TRBD2 might be the D (6 bases). Germline CDR1 reads SEHNR; CDR2 reads FQNEAQ (reference sequence). This CDR3 has 15 residues. Trimming removed 4 bases at V and 3 bases at J, with 13 bases between. The CDR3 is CASSSVGSLYNEQFF. The CDR3 DNA is TGTGCCAGCAGCTCGGTCGGGAGCCTCTACAATGAGCAGTTCTTC.

This chain uses TRBV7-2 with TRBJ1-2; TRBD1 might be the D (5 bases). Germline values: CDR1 SGHTA, CDR2 FQGNSA. Trimming shortened V by 6 bases and J by 4 bases, and 15 bases separated the two germline ends. The length of the CDR3 is 14 residues. DNA of the CDR3: TGTGCCAGCAGAAAACGCGACAGCCGCTATGGCTACACCTTC. Protein product: CASRKRDSRYGYTF.

This chain connects TRBV6-5 to TRBJ2-1, with a possible D match to TRBD2 (5 bases). Germline assignment: CDR1 MNHEY and CDR2 SVGAGI. Trimming shortened V by 7 bases and J by 8 bases, and 12 bases separated the two germline ends. The CDR3 loop spans 12 amino acids. The CDR3 here is CASTNVAYEQFF. The CDR3 nucleotides read TGTGCCAGCACAAATGTAGCGTATGAGCAGTTCTTC.

The chain combines TRBV24-1 with TRBJ2-7; tentatively, D is TRBD2 (6 bases). Germline V lookup: CDR1 KGHDR, CDR2 SFDVKD. The CDR3 extends over 14 amino acids. Trimming stripped 3 bases from V and 7 bases from J, with 15 bases between. The CDR3 region is CATSDGTWGREQYF. In nucleotides, the CDR3 is TGTGCCACCAGTGATGGGACTTGGGGCAGGGAGCAGTACTTC.

This chain connects TRBV7-9 to TRBJ2-2; weak D call: TRBD1 (6 bases). Germline CDR1 is SEHNR and CDR2 is FQNEAQ (reference sequence). The CDR3 spans 16 residues. V was shortened by 7 bases and J by 3 bases, with 18 bases between the two germline ends. CDR3 in amino acids: CASTARRGGDTGELFF. In DNA, the CDR3 is TGTGCCAGCACCGCCCGACGAGGGGGTGACACCGGGGAGCTGTTTTTT.